What follows is one T cell receptor beta chain and its context. The antigen is undetermined. The data originate from a study of cytomegalovirus exposure and HLA in healthy donors. Study at large: Among some 400 genotyped donors, about 83% fell in the Caucasian-associated ancestry cluster.

Amplification used 60 Vbeta primers and 13 Jbeta primers. Sequencing used immunoSEQ multiplex PCR; TCRdb keeps in-frame clones, though not all of them. This table holds some 160,000 clones, roughly 80% found once. V lost 4 bases, J lost 2 bases, and 5 bases stayed unmatched. CDR1 is SGDLS and CDR2 is YYNGEE in the germline V gene. CDR3 size: 14 residues. Study-wide results and caveats: By a later analysis, the bulk of CMV-associated TCR beta chains appeared HLA-restricted. Some V segments could not be told apart, so they were left out, TRBV6-2 and TRBV6-3 among them.

This receptor was obtained from a man aged 50 to 59 in good health and CMV-seropositive. The sample consisted of PBMCs. V and J are TRBV9 and TRBJ1-2, with 7 nucleotides matching TRBD1. The CDR3, as DNA: TGTGCCAGCAGCCCCCCGGGACAGAACTATGGCTACACCTTC. Its translation: CASSPPGQNYGYTF. The variable domain in full, with the rest retrieved from reference TRBV9 and TRBJ1-2, is DSGVTQTPKHLITATGQRVTLRCSPRSGDLSVYWYQQSLDQGLQFLIQYYNGEERAKGNILERFSAQQFPDLHSELNLSSLELGDSALYFCASSPPGQNYGYTFGSGTRLTVV.